The T cell receptor beta chain described here comes from a study of T cells in tuberculosis. Study-wide background: A South African cohort included IGRA-negative adolescents, latently infected IGRA-positive adolescents and adults with active tuberculosis. PBMC were archived before or within 7 days of starting treatment. Findings and limits, study-wide: Active tuberculosis alpha repertoires lay closer to GMM-specific TCRs than controls'.

This table comes from immunoSEQ multiplex PCR, and its TCRdb copy is limited to in-frame clones, with some not included. The sample shows about 49,000 clones, 90% to 95% of them seen only once. Time point in this sample: new active TB diagnosis, blood taken before or within 7 days of starting treatment. Tuberculosis was confirmed by positive sputum smear and/or M. tuberculosis culture. Comments on this clone: Antigen unknown.

J lost 2 bases, V lost 5 bases, and 10 bases had no gene match. Per germline, CDR1 GTSNPN and CDR2 SVGIG (reference sequence). This CDR3 has 17 amino acids. This clonotype originated in an adult with tuberculosis. This sample comprised PBMCs, obtained at tuberculosis diagnosis. J is TRBJ2-6 and V is TRBV30, with 9 bases aligning to TRBD1. The CDR3 sequence: CAWSRDRVSTGANVLTF. CDR3 nucleotides: TGTGCCTGGTCCCGGGACAGGGTTTCGACTGGGGCCAACGTCCTGACTTTC.